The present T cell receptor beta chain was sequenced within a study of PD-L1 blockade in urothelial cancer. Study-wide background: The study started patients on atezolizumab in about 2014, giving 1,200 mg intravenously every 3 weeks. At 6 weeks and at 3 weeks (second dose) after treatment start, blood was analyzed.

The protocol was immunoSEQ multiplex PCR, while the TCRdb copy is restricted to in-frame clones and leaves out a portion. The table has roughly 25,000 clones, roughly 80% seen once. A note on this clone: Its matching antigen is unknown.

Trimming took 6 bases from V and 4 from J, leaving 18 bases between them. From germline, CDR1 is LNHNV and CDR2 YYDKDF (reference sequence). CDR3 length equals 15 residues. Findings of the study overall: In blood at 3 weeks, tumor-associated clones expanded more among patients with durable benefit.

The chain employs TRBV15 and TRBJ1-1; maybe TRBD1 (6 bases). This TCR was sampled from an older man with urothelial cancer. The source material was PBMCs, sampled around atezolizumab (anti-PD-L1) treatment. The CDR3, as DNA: TGTGCCACCAGTTATAACAGGGATAGGGGCACTGAAGCTTTCTTT. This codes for CATSYNRDRGTEAFF.